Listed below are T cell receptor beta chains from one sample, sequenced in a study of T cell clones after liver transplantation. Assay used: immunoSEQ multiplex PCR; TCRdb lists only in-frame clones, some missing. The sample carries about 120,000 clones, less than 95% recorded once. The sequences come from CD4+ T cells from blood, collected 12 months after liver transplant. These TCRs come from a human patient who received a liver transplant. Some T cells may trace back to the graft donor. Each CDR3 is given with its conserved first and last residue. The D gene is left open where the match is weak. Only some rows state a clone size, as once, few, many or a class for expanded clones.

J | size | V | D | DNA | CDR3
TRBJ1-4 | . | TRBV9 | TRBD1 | TGTGCCAGCAGCGCACCAGGGGGTGGTGAAAAACTGTTTTTT | CASSAPGGGEKLFF
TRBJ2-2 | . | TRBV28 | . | TGTGCCAGCACGCCAGACCAGACCGGGGAGCTGTTTTTT | CASTPDQTGELFF
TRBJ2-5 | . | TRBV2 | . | TGTGCCAGCAGTGAAGAAAGGGAGACCCAGTACTTC | CASSEERETQYF
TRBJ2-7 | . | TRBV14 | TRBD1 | TGTGCCAGCAGCCAATTATTCGGACAGGGGCGGACCTACGAGCAGTACTTC | CASSQLFGQGRTYEQYF
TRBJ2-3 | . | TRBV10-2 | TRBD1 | TGCGCCAGCAGGCCGGGACAGGGGACAGATACGCAGTATTTT | CASRPGQGTDTQYF
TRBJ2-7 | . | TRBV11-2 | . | TGTGCCACAGGAGGTGGGTACGAGCAGTACTTC | CATGGGYEQYF
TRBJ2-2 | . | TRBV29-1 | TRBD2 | TGCAGCGTTCCCCGGGGGGGCGGGGAGCTGTTTTTT | CSVPRGGGELFF
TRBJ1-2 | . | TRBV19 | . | TGTGCCAGTACCCCCGAGGGGCGCCTCAACTATGGCTACACCTTC | CASTPEGRLNYGYTF
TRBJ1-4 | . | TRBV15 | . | TGTGCCACCAGCAGAGCTTCAGGCTTACGCACTAATGAAAAACTGTTTTTT | CATSRASGLRTNEKLFF
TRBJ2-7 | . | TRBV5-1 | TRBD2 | TGCGCCAGCAGCTTGGGTCCGCGGGAGGGCACTTACGAGCAGTACTTC | CASSLGPREGTYEQYF
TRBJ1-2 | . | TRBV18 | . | TGTGCCAGCTCACCAATTACAGGGTCATATGGCTACACCTTC | CASSPITGSYGYTF
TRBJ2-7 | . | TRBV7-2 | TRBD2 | TGTGCCAGCAGCCCAATCGGGACTAGCGGGGTAATGCGGTACTTC | CASSPIGTSGVMRYF
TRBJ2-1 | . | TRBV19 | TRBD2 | TGTGCCATCTCTAGCGGGAGTAACTACAATGAGCAGTTCTTC | CAISSGSNYNEQFF
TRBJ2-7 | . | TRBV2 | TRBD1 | TGTGCCAGCAGGCGTCTGACAGGGGCGACCTACGAGCAGTACTTC | CASRRLTGATYEQYF
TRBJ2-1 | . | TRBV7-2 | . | TGTGCCAGCAGCTTCCGGGACGGCGTCTACAATGAGCAGTTCTTC | CASSFRDGVYNEQFF
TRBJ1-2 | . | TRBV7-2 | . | TGTGCCAGCAGCTTAGCGAAGGACTATGCGGGGGCTGGCTACACCTTC | CASSLAKDYAGAGYTF
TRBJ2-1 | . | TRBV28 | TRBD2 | TGTGCCAGCAGCGCACAACTAGCGGGATTTAAAAATGAGCAGTTCTTC | CASSAQLAGFKNEQFF
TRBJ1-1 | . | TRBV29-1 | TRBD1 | TGCAGCGTTGAAGGCCGGGACAGGGTTAACACTGAAGCTTTCTTT | CSVEGRDRVNTEAFF
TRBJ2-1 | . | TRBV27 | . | TGTGCCAGCAGTTTCGTCGACCGATACAATGAGCAGTTCTTC | CASSFVDRYNEQFF
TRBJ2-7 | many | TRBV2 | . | TGTGCCAGCAGCGGGCCTTCGGAAAGCTACGAGCAGTACTTC | CASSGPSESYEQYF
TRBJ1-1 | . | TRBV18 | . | TGTGCCAGCTCACCAGGGGCCCCTGGGGGGGGAACTGAAGCTTTCTTT | CASSPGAPGGGTEAFF
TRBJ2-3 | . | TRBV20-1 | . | TGCAGTGCCTGGCGGGCGAATACGCAGTATTTT | CSAWRANTQYF
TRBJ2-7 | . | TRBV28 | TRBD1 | TGTGCCAGCAGAGTTGGGGGGACAGGGTTTGACGAGCAGTACTTC | CASRVGGTGFDEQYF
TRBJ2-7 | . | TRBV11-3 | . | TGTGCCAGCAGCTTTACCCACCCCAGCTCCTACGAGCAGTACTTC | CASSFTHPSSYEQYF